The 24 T cell receptor beta chains listed next were all sequenced from one sample in a study of CD8 T cells in ankylosing spondylitis. TCRdb redid the calling of the 5' RACE reads with MiXCR, one entry per CDR3 protein. Among approximately 190,000 distinct CDR3 sequences, roughly 13% were seen once, and the ten largest hold about 11%. Sequencing was carried out using blood, either unsorted or a sorted T cell fraction (not recorded which). All receptors come from a female donor with ankylosing spondylitis or in good health (not recorded which).

V is TRBV6-5 and J is TRBJ2-2; a weak D match, TRBD2 (5 bases). Germline V gives CDR1 MNHEY, CDR2 SVGAGI. V was shortened by 3 bases and J by 7 bases, with 9 bases between the two germline ends. There are 13 residues in the CDR3. DNA for the CDR3: TGTGCCAGCAGTTATACTAGGGTCGGGGAGCTGTTTTTT. Translated, it gives CASSYTRVGELFF.

The V gene is TRBV12-3 or TRBV12-4, the J gene TRBJ2-2; the match to TRBD1 covers 7 bases. The J segment lost 7 bases and the V segment lost 6 bases, leaving 8 bases of the junction unmatched. The CDR3 is 14 residues long. CDR3 nucleotides: TGTGCCAGCAGGGGACAGACAGGTATCGGGGAGCTGTTTTTT. The encoded protein is CASRGQTGIGELFF.

This clonotype has at least ten counts. The rearrangement links TRBV5-1 to TRBJ1-2; D uncertain. Trimming removed 0 bases at V and 4 bases at J, with 4 bases between. In germline, CDR1 is SGHRS, CDR2 YFSETQ. The CDR3 contains 12 residues. The CDR3 reads CASSLGSYGYTF. For the CDR3, the DNA is TGCGCCAGCAGCTTGGGGAGCTATGGCTACACCTTC.

At least ten counts were recorded for this clonotype. The rearrangement uses TRBV7-8 and TRBJ1-6; D not certain. Trimming cost V 0 bases and J 0 bases, with 9 bases left between them. The CDR3 length is 17 residues. Germline CDR1 reads SGHVS; CDR2 reads FQNEAQ. CDR3 in amino acids: CASSLALRSSYNSPLHF. As DNA, the CDR3 is TGTGCCAGCAGCTTAGCGCTGAGGAGCTCCTATAATTCACCCCTCCACTTT.

The table lists this clonotype with many counts. The chain couples TRBV7-2 to TRBJ2-7; D may match TRBD1 or TRBD2 (5 bases each). V dropped 5 bases and J dropped 6 bases, with 23 bases sitting between them. Per the germline V gene, CDR1 is SGHTA and CDR2 is FQGNSA. The length of the CDR3 is 16 residues. The CDR3 DNA reads as TGTGCCAGCAGCCTAAATTGGGACCAGACCACGGCCGAGCAGTACTTC. It is translated as CASSLNWDQTTAEQYF.

The table lists this clonotype with a few counts. The genes are TRBV7-2 and TRBJ2-7, with 9 bases aligning to TRBD1. The germline gives CDR1 SGHTA, CDR2 FQGNSA. CDR3 size: 15 residues. V lost 3 bases to trimming and J lost 5 bases; unmatched junction nucleotides: 8. The CDR3 region is CASSFRQGGSDEQYF. The CDR3 coding sequence is TGTGCCAGCAGCTTCCGACAGGGGGGGAGCGACGAGCAGTACTTC.

This clonotype came up many times. The V call is TRBV3-1, the J call TRBJ1-2; 11 bases line up with TRBD1. Germline trimming cut 5 bases from V and 7 bases from J; bases unmatched to any gene: 9. The CDR3 runs to 15 residues. Germline assignment: CDR1 LGHDT and CDR2 YNNKEL (reference sequence). CDR3 sequence: CASSFPGTGGLGYTF. CDR3 bases: TGTGCCAGCAGCTTCCCCGGGACAGGGGGACTTGGCTACACCTTC.

This clonotype was counted ten times or more. The rearrangement joins TRBV6-1 to TRBJ2-3; D is possibly TRBD1 or TRBD2 (5 bases each). Trimming removed 10 bases at V and 6 bases at J, with 20 bases between. This CDR3 comprises 14 residues. CDR1 and CDR2 (germline): MNHNS, SASEGT. CDR3 residues: CATGYDSLADTQYF. CDR3 in DNA: TGTGCCACAGGGTATGACAGTTTAGCGGATACGCAGTATTTT.

This clonotype has only a few counts. The V call is TRBV4-3, the J call TRBJ2-3, with D tentatively TRBD2 (6 bases). In germline, CDR1 is LGHNA, CDR2 YSLEER. The CDR3 has 17 amino acids. V was pared by 5 bases and J by 1 base, with 19 bases between. The CDR3 DNA follows: TGCGCCAGCAGCACCTTGTCGGACTACGGAGGCACAGATACGCAGTATTTT. It codes for CASSTLSDYGGTDTQYF.

The genes are TRBV24-1 and TRBJ1-5; TRBD1 aligns across 9 bases. This CDR3 has 16 amino acids. The germline gives CDR1 KGHDR, CDR2 SFDVKD. V lost 12 bases to trimming and J lost 3 bases; unmatched junction nucleotides: 14. Written as DNA, the CDR3 is TGTGCCCCCCACGGGAAGGGACAGGGCAACAATCAGCCCCAGCATTTT. Protein: CAPHGKGQGNNQPQHF.

This clonotype was recorded many times. V gene TRBV20-1 combines with J gene TRBJ1-3; D is perhaps TRBD1 (5 bases). V lost 6 bases to trimming and J lost 4 bases, with 19 bases between them. Germline V gives CDR1 DFQATT, CDR2 SNEGSKA (reference sequence). The CDR3 contains 15 residues. CDR3 bases: TGCAGTGCGCAAAGTTACCGGGACCAAGGAAACACCATATATTTT. It encodes CSAQSYRDQGNTIYF.

This clonotype was detected ten times or more. V and J are TRBV5-1 and TRBJ1-4, with 7 nucleotides matching TRBD1. There are 16 residues in the CDR3. CDR1 is SGHRS, CDR2 YFSETQ, per germline. V shed 4 bases and J 8 bases; nucleotides not matched to a gene: 14. CDR3 sequence reads: CASSTTGDFSYEKLFF. CDR3 bases: TGCGCCAGCAGCACCACAGGGGATTTTTCGTACGAAAAACTGTTTTTT.

This clonotype has at least ten counts. One junction end disagrees with the germline gene, perhaps due to a read error. The V and J genes are TRBV4-1 and TRBJ2-7; tentatively, D is TRBD1 or TRBD2 (5 bases each). Germline loops: CDR1 MGHRA, CDR2 YSYEKL. The CDR3 covers 16 residues. CDR3 in DNA: TGCGCCAGCAGTCAAGAAGCAACAGGTACGAGAGGGGAGCAGTACTTC. This encodes CASSQEATGTRGEQYF.

This clonotype was seen many times. This chain links TRBV6-2 or TRBV6-3 with TRBJ1-1; D gene uncertain. The germline CDR1 and CDR2 sequences are MNHEY and SVGEGT. Between the trimmed V and J ends, which lost 7 bases and 1 base, there was a span of 13 bases. There are 14 residues in the CDR3. In DNA, the CDR3 is TGTGCCAGCAATCCCGACGGTCCGAACACTGAAGCTTTCTTT. Translated, it gives CASNPDGPNTEAFF.

Remarks on this clonotype: A much larger clone differs from this one at a single base, so this may be a read error. V gene TRBV24-1 combines with J gene TRBJ2-3; 9 bases line up with TRBD1. This CDR3 comprises 13 residues. Germline values: CDR1 KGHDR, CDR2 SFDVKD. Trimming took 11 bases from V and 3 from J; bases not matched to a gene: 5. The CDR3 is CAIGGTGTDTQYF. The CDR3 DNA reads as TGTGCCATCGGTGGGACAGGGACAGATACGCAGTATTTT.

This clonotype was picked up a small number of times. The rearrangement joins TRBV28 to TRBJ2-2; 12 bases fit TRBD1. Unmatched junction bases numbered 8, after V lost 5 bases and J lost 13 bases. The CDR3 has 14 amino acids. The V gene's germline CDR1 is MDHEN and CDR2 SYDVKM. In DNA form, the CDR3 reads TGTGCCAGCAGTCCGGTGGGACAGGGGGCAAGGCTGTTTTTT. Amino acid sequence: CASSPVGQGARLFF.

This clonotype was counted ten times or more. CDR3 DNA sequence: TGTGCCAGCAGGCGGACAAGTAACGGGGAGCTGTTTTTT. Amino acids: CASRRTSNGELFF. The V gene is TRBV28, the J gene TRBJ2-2; D is possibly TRBD1 (5 bases). Trimming took off 6 bases at V and 7 bases at J, with 12 bases between the two ends. Germline V gene sequence: CDR1 MDHEN, CDR2 SYDVKM. CDR3 size: 13 residues.

This clonotype was seen ten or more times. The chain is built from TRBV4-3 and TRBJ2-1; TRBD2 agrees at 9 bases. This CDR3 comprises 17 residues. Germline loops: CDR1 LGHNA, CDR2 YSLEER. V was pared by 3 bases and J by 6 bases, with 12 bases of the junction left unmatched. In DNA form, the CDR3 reads TGCGCCAGCAGCCAGGAAGGACTAGCGCTAACAACCAATGAGCAGTTCTTC. This sequence encodes CASSQEGLALTTNEQFF.

This clonotype was found a few times. This chain connects TRBV20-1 to TRBJ2-1, with D perhaps given as TRBD1 or TRBD2 (5 bases each). Trimming took 7 bases from V and 7 from J, leaving 14 bases between them. Germline values: CDR1 DFQATT, CDR2 SNEGSKA (reference sequence). The length of the CDR3 is 12 residues. Here the CDR3 reads CSVEEDTNEQFF. The CDR3, as DNA: TGCAGTGTGGAGGAGGACACGAATGAGCAGTTCTTC.

In its sample, this clonotype was seen many times. The chain has TRBV29-1 and TRBJ1-2; D is ambiguous. The CDR3 is 11 residues long. V lost 6 bases, J lost 2 bases, and 7 bases lay in between. Per germline, CDR1 SQVTM and CDR2 ANQGSEA. CDR3 region: CSVQENYGYTF. CDR3 in DNA: TGCAGCGTACAAGAGAACTATGGCTACACCTTC.

This clonotype was seen repeatedly, ten times or more. The CDR3 loop reads CASRQGEKLFF. CDR3 bases: TGTGCCAGCAGGCAGGGAGAAAAACTGTTTTTT. This chain uses TRBV6-6 with TRBJ1-4; possibly TRBD1 for D (5 bases). From germline, CDR1 is MNHNY and CDR2 SVGAGI (reference sequence). This CDR3 contains 11 residues. V was cut by 6 bases and J by 8 bases, with 7 bases left in between.

This clonotype was seen repeatedly, ten times or more. The chain is built from TRBV7-9 and TRBJ1-4, with no clear D. V gave up 0 bases and J gave up 8 bases, with 7 bases separating them. This CDR3 spans 13 amino acids. Per the germline V gene, CDR1 is SEHNR and CDR2 is FQNEAQ (reference sequence). CDR3 protein: CASSLAEAEKLFF. In nucleotides, the CDR3 is TGTGCCAGCAGCTTAGCTGAAGCGGAAAAACTGTTTTTT.

Concerning this clonotype: Being one base from a much bigger clone, this may be a read error. V and J are TRBV28 and TRBJ2-2, with D unclear. Germline V gives CDR1 MDHEN, CDR2 SYDVKM. The CDR3 is 15 amino acids. As DNA, the CDR3 is TGTGTCAGCAGTTTATCGGGTTCGAGAACGGGGGAGCTGTTTTTT. Translated, it gives CVSSLSGSRTGELFF.

CDR3 nucleotide sequence: TGTGCCAGCAGCTTGAACAGGGGGTACCAAGAGACCCAGTACTTC. This gives the protein CASSLNRGYQETQYF. The chain employs TRBV5-6 and TRBJ2-5; 8 nucleotides line up with TRBD1. The CDR3 has 15 residues. Germline assignment: CDR1 SGHDT and CDR2 YYEEEE. Trimming took 1 base from V and 0 from J; bases not matched to a gene: 2. Looking up the rest from reference TRBV5-6 and TRBJ2-5 gives the full variable domain: DAGVTQSPTHLIKTRGQQVTLRCSPKSGHDTVSWYQQALGQGPQFIFQYYEEEERQRGNFPDRFSGHQFPNYSSELNVNALLLGDSALYLCASSLNRGYQETQYFGPGTRLLVL.